This T cell receptor beta chain was observed in a study of response to subunit inactivated influenza vaccine. Germline V lookup: CDR1 KGHSH, CDR2 LQKENI. CDR3 length equals 16 residues. The V and J ends lost 5 bases and 0 bases respectively, with 13 bases between them. TCRdb re-derived calls from the RT-PCR reads in MiXCR, one entry per CDR3 protein. Of 450,000 to 700,000 distinct CDR3 sequences detected, approximately 15% appear once; the ten largest clones hold more than 9.5%. This chain joins TRBV18 and TRBJ2-2; D is uncertain. This clonotype originated in a man in his forties or fifties who received an inactivated influenza vaccine. Sequences were derived from PBMCs from blood, sampled 11 to 12 days after vaccination. CDR3 in DNA: TGTGCCAGCTCAGTGACCGCGCCGCCGAACACCGGGGAGCTGTTTTTT. Protein product: CASSVTAPPNTGELFF.